This is a list of T cell receptor beta chains from one sample in a study of Ad26.COV2.S vaccination and SARS-CoV-2 variants. The protocol was immunoSEQ multiplex PCR, while the TCRdb copy is restricted to in-frame clones and leaves out a portion. The sample yields some 340,000 clones, around 81% seen once. Sequencing was performed on peripheral blood, taken in a trial of Ad26.COV2.S vaccine versus placebo. The source is a person between 18 and 60 years old who received the Ad26.COV2.S COVID-19 vaccine or a placebo. The conserved cysteine and the conserved F or W are not part of the CDR3 here. Fields, in order: V gene, J gene, D gene, CDR3 protein. The D gene is left open where the match is weak.

TRBV10-3	TRBJ2-7	TRBD2	AISTSGGYEQY
TRBV18	TRBJ1-2	NA	ASSPLDKGVNGYT
TRBV12-3/TRBV12-4	TRBJ2-7	NA	ASSRSGKNEQY
TRBV6-5	TRBJ2-2	NA	ASKSTGELF
TRBV6-5	TRBJ2-7	NA	ASSYSAQSLPAEQY
TRBV19	TRBJ2-7	NA	ASSIVQGEQY
TRBV11-3	TRBJ1-1	NA	ASSPTLVEGPEAF
TRBV19	TRBJ2-2	NA	ASSIVPGELF
TRBV28	TRBJ1-5	NA	ASRVGGVQPQH
TRBV27	TRBJ2-7	TRBD2	ASSRSGGAREQY
TRBV12-3/TRBV12-4	TRBJ2-3	NA	ASQRGGTDTQY
TRBV5-1	TRBJ1-6	TRBD1	ASSRPGQGVNSPLH
TRBV30	TRBJ1-4	NA	AWIGGKAEKLF
TRBV25-1	TRBJ2-1	TRBD1	ASSDTNRGPSNEQF
TRBV5-5	TRBJ2-3	NA	ASSPRPYQTADTQY
TRBV10-3	TRBJ2-3	NA	AMGQGAGALDTQY
TRBV6-5	TRBJ1-5	NA	ASSRQKSNQPQH
TRBV24-1	TRBJ2-3	TRBD1	ATSWGQGRTDTQY
TRBV27	TRBJ2-3	TRBD2	ASSPTPPGAGSRDTQY
TRBV6-5	TRBJ1-1	TRBD1	ASRQGADTEAF
TRBV7-7	TRBJ2-2	NA	ASSLPSLGGGTNTGELF
TRBV15	TRBJ2-2	NA	ATSRDSRGTGELF
TRBV5-8	TRBJ1-1	NA	ASSLRHTEAF
TRBV6-5	TRBJ1-5	NA	ASSPRKGSDQPQH
TRBV5-4	TRBJ1-1	NA	ASSLATVPTEAF
TRBV18	TRBJ1-5	NA	ASSPLGAGSNQPQH
TRBV2	TRBJ1-4	NA	ASSPPFLQALNEKLF
TRBV27	TRBJ1-2	NA	ASSSSRFYGYT
TRBV7-2	TRBJ1-3	NA	ASSLNGPPGNTIY
TRBV29-1	TRBJ2-7	TRBD1	SVRLGQGAYEQY
TRBV5-1	TRBJ1-2	NA	ASSPALGPGGYT
TRBV19	TRBJ1-1	NA	ASSTPGRIAMNTEAF
TRBV4-2	TRBJ1-1	NA	ASSQDGPHTEAF
TRBV21-1	TRBJ1-2	NA	ASQQGNDYGYT
TRBV24-1	TRBJ1-4	NA	ATSEGVSEKLF
TRBV7-6	TRBJ2-7	NA	ASSFGGSSGREQY
TRBV6-5	TRBJ2-2	NA	ASSYSTGPGELF
TRBV5-1	TRBJ2-5	NA	ASSDRDWGETQY
TRBV12-5	TRBJ1-5	NA	ASGRGNQPQH
TRBV3-1/TRBV3-2	TRBJ2-5	TRBD2	ASSQALPGLAGGETQY
TRBV6-5	TRBJ1-1	NA	ASSRPNRGNTEAF
TRBV6-1	TRBJ1-6	NA	ASSDRAGSYNSPLH
TRBV7-9	TRBJ2-5	TRBD2	ASSRLAGAQETQY
TRBV6-5	TRBJ1-4	NA	ASSYSGGREKLF
TRBV2	TRBJ2-3	TRBD1	ASSERDRETDTQY
TRBV12-3/TRBV12-4	TRBJ2-3	NA	ASSLGVADTQY